What follows are 15 T cell receptor beta chains derived from one specimen sequenced in a study of shared T cell receptors in the human thymus. Some clones are missing from TCRdb's copy, which holds only in-frame ones; the method was immunoSEQ multiplex PCR. The sample has about 500,000 clones; 78% are singletons. The sample was also linked to a second study, of human thymus T cells.

The material sequenced was thymocytes. All receptors come from a boy in the first two years of life with a congenital heart defect.

J is TRBJ2-4 and V is TRBV27; D not resolved. Trimming cost V 2 bases and J 0 bases, with 2 bases left between them. The V gene's germline CDR1 is MNHEY and CDR2 SMNVEV (reference sequence). The CDR3 loop spans 13 amino acids. This CDR3 is CASSLLAKNIQYF. CDR3 sequence (DNA): TGTGCCAGCAGTTTACTAGCCAAAAACATTCAGTACTTC.

The genes are TRBV30 and TRBJ1-3; D not resolved. Trimming cost V 0 bases and J 6 bases, with 6 bases left between them. From germline, CDR1 is GTSNPN and CDR2 SVGIG (reference sequence). This CDR3 is 12 amino acids long. CDR3 in amino acids: CAWSVTQNTIYF. The DNA of the CDR3 is TGTGCCTGGAGTGTGACTCAAAACACCATATATTTT.

The rearrangement joins TRBV15 to TRBJ2-7; TRBD2 matches 13 bases. This CDR3 comprises 19 residues. The trim removed 4 bases at V and 1 base at J, leaving 13 bases unmatched. Per the germline V gene, CDR1 is LNHNV and CDR2 is YYDKDF (reference sequence). CDR3 region: CATSMTRTSGSWESYEQYF. CDR3 sequence (DNA): TGTGCCACCAGCATGACGCGGACTAGCGGGAGTTGGGAGTCCTACGAGCAGTACTTC.

The J gene is TRBJ2-2, the V gene TRBV29-1; a possible D gene is TRBD2 (5 bases). This CDR3 region has 14 residues. CDR1 and CDR2 (germline): SQVTM, ANQGSEA. As DNA, the CDR3 is TGCCGCATCGGAGGCAGCAACAACACCGGGGAGCTGTTTTTT. It is translated as CRIGGSNNTGELFF.

The chain links TRBV7-9 to TRBJ2-7; possible D gene TRBD1, 5 bases. Germline V gene sequence: CDR1 SEHNR, CDR2 FQNEAQ (reference sequence). There are 14 residues in the CDR3. The ends were cut back, 5 bases at V and 5 bases at J, with 16 bases in the middle. The CDR3: CASSPKGVRDEQYF. CDR3 in DNA: TGTGCCAGCAGCCCCAAGGGTGTCAGGGACGAGCAGTACTTC.

The V and J genes are TRBV7-9 and TRBJ1-4; D not certain. Trimming took 2 bases from V and 0 from J, leaving 13 bases between them. The V gene's germline CDR1 is SEHNR and CDR2 FQNEAQ (reference sequence). The CDR3 is 17 residues long. CDR3 DNA sequence: TGTGCCAGCAGCTTATCTGAGGAGAAGGCAACTAATGAAAAACTGTTTTTT. It translates to CASSLSEEKATNEKLFF.

The rearrangement uses TRBV6-1 and TRBJ2-7; 7 bases are a match to TRBD2. The V and J ends lost 5 bases and 6 bases, in that order; junction bases with no gene match: 13. Per the germline V gene, CDR1 is MNHNS and CDR2 is SASEGT. The CDR3 extends over 15 amino acids. This chain's CDR3 is CASSFKAGAGIEQYF. The CDR3 DNA sequence: TGTGCCAGCAGTTTCAAGGCCGGAGCGGGGATCGAGCAGTACTTC.

The gene calls are TRBV19 and TRBJ2-5; TRBD2 matches at 11 bases. The CDR3 runs to 16 residues. CDR1 and CDR2 from the germline V gene are LNHDA and SQIVND (reference sequence). The V and J ends lost 5 bases and 4 bases, in that order; junction bases with no gene match: 9. The DNA for the CDR3 is TGTGCCAGTAGTGTCCTAGCGGGAGGCGAAGGAGAGACCCAGTACTTC. Residues: CASSVLAGGEGETQYF.

V is TRBV5-4 and J is TRBJ2-7, with 14 bases matching TRBD2. Unmatched junction bases numbered 3, after V lost 0 bases and J lost 4 bases. The V gene's germline CDR1 is SGHNT and CDR2 YYREEE (reference sequence). The CDR3 runs 16 residues. CDR3 amino acids: CASSLVGLAGVYEQYF. The CDR3 DNA follows: TGTGCCAGCAGCTTGGTGGGACTAGCGGGAGTTTACGAGCAGTACTTC. Combining the CDR3 with reference TRBV5-4 and TRBJ2-7 gives the whole variable domain ETGVTQSPTHLIKTRGQQVTLRCSSQSGHNTVSWYQQALGQGPQFIFQYYREEENGRGNFPPRFSGLQFPNYSSELNVNALELDDSALYLCASSLVGLAGVYEQYFGPGTRLTVT.

The chain uses TRBV12-5 and TRBJ2-7, with TRBD1 identical over 8 bases. Looked up from germline, CDR1 is LGHNT and CDR2 is FRNRAP. CDR3 size: 13 residues. With 11 bases clipped from V and 3 bases from J, the junction kept 9 bases outside the gene matches. The CDR3 region has the DNA TGTGCTCTCTCTAAGACAGGGGACTACGAGCAGTACTTC. It is translated as CALSKTGDYEQYF. Full variable domain (rest looked up from reference TRBV12-5 and TRBJ2-7): DARVTQTPRHKVTEMGQEVTMRCQPILGHNTVFWYRQTMMQGLELLAYFRNRAPLDDSGMPKDRFSAEMPDATLATLKIQPSEPRDSAVYFCALSKTGDYEQYFGPGTRLTVT.

The chain links TRBV5-4 to TRBJ2-7; unclear D gene. Trimming took off 4 bases at V and 5 bases at J, with 13 bases between the two ends. Germline CDR1 reads SGHNT; CDR2 reads YYREEE (reference sequence). This CDR3 is built from 13 residues. CDR3 protein: CASSPFARNEQYF. CDR3 nucleotide sequence: TGTGCCAGCAGCCCATTCGCTAGAAACGAGCAGTACTTC. Full variable domain (rest looked up from reference TRBV5-4 and TRBJ2-7): ETGVTQSPTHLIKTRGQQVTLRCSSQSGHNTVSWYQQALGQGPQFIFQYYREEENGRGNFPPRFSGLQFPNYSSELNVNALELDDSALYLCASSPFARNEQYFGPGTRLTVT.

V and J are TRBV29-1 and TRBJ1-3; 7 nucleotides agree with TRBD1. Trimming cost V 4 bases and J 2 bases; bases outside gene matches: 2. CDR3 length: 13 residues. CDR1 is SQVTM and CDR2 is ANQGSEA in the germline V gene. The CDR3 sequence: CSVGDRAGNTIYF. The CDR3 bases are TGCAGCGTTGGTGACAGGGCTGGAAACACCATATATTTT.

V gene TRBV13 combines with J gene TRBJ2-5; 10 nucleotides agree with TRBD2. The CDR3 spans 22 residues. Trimming removed 2 bases from V and 4 bases from J; junction bases left unmatched: 25. Germline V lookup: CDR1 PRHDT, CDR2 FYEKMQ (reference sequence). The CDR3 sequence is CASSLWLGPFRASGREGETQYF. The CDR3 DNA is TGTGCCAGCAGCTTATGGCTGGGCCCTTTTCGGGCTAGCGGGAGAGAGGGAGAGACCCAGTACTTC.

The J gene is TRBJ2-5, the V gene TRBV27; 9 bases map to TRBD1. The J call is doubtful: the DNA matches TRBJ2-7 better. Germline V gene data show CDR1 as MNHEY and CDR2 as SMNVEV (reference sequence). This CDR3 contains 14 residues. CDR3 residues: CASSGGQGVHEQYF. CDR3 bases: TGTGCCAGCAGTGGGGGACAGGGTGTCCACGAGCAGTACTTC.

This rearrangement joins TRBV28 to TRBJ2-7, with 12 positions matching TRBD2. CDR1 and CDR2 (germline): MDHEN, SYDVKM. V was pared by 4 bases and J by 4 bases, with 20 bases of the junction left unmatched. The CDR3 length is 20 residues. The CDR3 coding sequence is TGTGCCAGCAGTTCCCCATTGGACAGGCGACTAGCGGGAGTGTATTACGAGCAGTACTTC. It specifies CASSSPLDRRLAGVYYEQYF.